This TCR beta chain comes out of a study of blood T cell repertoires in COVID-19. Study-wide context: Collection of acute and convalescent COVID-19 samples took place in the United States, Italy and Spain. Nucleic acid was either cDNA or gDNA, and it came from T cells, B-cell-depleted T cells, or PBMCs.

Original methodology: Amplification with reference gene primers provided the estimates of nucleated cell counts. Profiling relied on immunoSEQ multiplex PCR, and the TCRdb table lists in-frame clones only, not all of them. V and J calls and clone size are those listed in that table; D and trimming were worked out from the DNA. Among about 79,000 clones listed, about 89% were seen once. Trimming pared 5 bases from V and 7 bases from J, leaving 14 bases between. The CDR3 loop spans 13 amino acids. CDR1 SGHTA and CDR2 FQGTGA come from the germline V gene. Sequencing was done on a sample of peripheral blood. The TCR sequence derives from a man aged 65 to 79 with active or convalescent COVID-19. The chain combines TRBV7-3 with TRBJ1-1; D unclear. The CDR3 loop is CASSPRERGEAFF. The CDR3 nucleotides are TGTGCCAGCAGCCCCAGAGAGCGCGGTGAAGCTTTCTTT.